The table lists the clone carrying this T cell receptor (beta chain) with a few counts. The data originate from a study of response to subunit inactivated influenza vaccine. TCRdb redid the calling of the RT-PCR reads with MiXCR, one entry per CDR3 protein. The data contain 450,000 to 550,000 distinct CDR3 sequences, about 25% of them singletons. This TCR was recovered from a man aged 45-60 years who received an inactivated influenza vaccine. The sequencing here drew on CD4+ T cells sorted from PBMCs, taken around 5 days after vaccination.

In nucleotides, the CDR3 is TGTGCCAGCAGTTTGACAGATTACTATGGCTACACCTTC. This codes for CASSLTDYYGYTF. The chain links TRBV28 to TRBJ1-2; the D gene is possibly TRBD1 (5 bases). Germline CDR1 and CDR2: MDHEN and SYDVKM. This CDR3 region has 13 residues. Trimming left V 3 bases short and J 3 bases short, with 8 bases between.